This TCR beta chain is drawn from a study of blood T cell repertoires in COVID-19. Study-level information: Researchers got acute and convalescent COVID-19 samples from the United States, Italy and Spain. PBMCs, B-cell-depleted T cells, or T cells were the source of the cDNA or gDNA that made up the material.

The Seattle site enrolled patients during active infection and followed them longitudinally. Methods used by the authors: The authors estimated nucleated cell counts from reference gene primer amplification. The table came from immunoSEQ multiplex PCR; TCRdb's copy has only in-frame clones and leaves some out. V, J and clone size are taken as reported in that table, and D and trimming were inferred from the DNA itself. The table shows roughly 160,000 clones, with 70% to 80% occurring only once. The sequence derives from a woman aged 55-69 years with COVID-19, enrolled during active disease. The material sequenced was peripheral blood.

CDR3 in DNA: TGTGCCAGCAGCCAGGGATCCGGGGAGCTGTTTTTT. It encodes CASSQGSGELFF. The chain employs TRBV7-2 and TRBJ2-2; D is possibly TRBD1 (5 bases). The CDR3 runs to 12 residues. Germline assignment: CDR1 SGHTA and CDR2 FQGNSA. Trimming removed 5 bases at V and 6 bases at J, with 7 bases between. Full variable domain (missing parts from reference TRBV7-2 and TRBJ2-2): GAGVSQSPSNKVTEKGKDVELRCDPISGHTALYWYRQSLGQGLEFLIYFQGNSAPDKSGLPSDRFSAERTGGSVSTLTIQRTQQEDSAVYLCASSQGSGELFFGEGSRLTVL.